This T cell receptor beta chain was recorded in a study of regulatory T cells in long-lasting Graves disease. Across the whole study: For a period under 3 months, newly diagnosed Graves' patients had taken antithyroid drugs.

Study-level results: TCR diversity was lower in persistent Graves' patients than in newly diagnosed ones.

Time point specified: newly diagnosed GD, antithyroid drugs for less than 3 months. TCR sequences were obtained from RNA taken from PBMCs. Enrollment of patients was through an endocrinology department in Xi'an, China. This clonotype was seen a few times. Its antigen is currently unknown. Construction of TCR beta libraries relied on iRepertoire HTBI primers and on Arm-PCR targeting CDR3 regions. Via MiXCR, TCRdb re-called the multiplex PCR reads, giving one row per CDR3 protein. The sample holds roughly 410,000 distinct CDR3 sequences, 14% to 15% seen once. V lost 4 bases and J lost 2, with 6 bases in between. The CDR3 extends over 13 amino acids. Separately, the same data were catalogued under a study of T cells in Graves' hyperthyroidism and ophthalmopathy. From that report: The TCR CDR3 first-round RT-PCR relied on the HTBI primer set.

Material: peripheral blood mononuclear cells (PBMCs), obtained at new diagnosis, from a patient treated with antithyroid drugs. The receptor comes from a woman aged 40-49 years with Graves disease. The gene calls are TRBV12-3 or TRBV12-4 and TRBJ1-5, with D unresolved. The CDR3: CASSSRGNQPQHF. CDR3 in DNA: TGTGCCAGCAGTTCCAGAGGCAATCAGCCCCAGCATTTT.